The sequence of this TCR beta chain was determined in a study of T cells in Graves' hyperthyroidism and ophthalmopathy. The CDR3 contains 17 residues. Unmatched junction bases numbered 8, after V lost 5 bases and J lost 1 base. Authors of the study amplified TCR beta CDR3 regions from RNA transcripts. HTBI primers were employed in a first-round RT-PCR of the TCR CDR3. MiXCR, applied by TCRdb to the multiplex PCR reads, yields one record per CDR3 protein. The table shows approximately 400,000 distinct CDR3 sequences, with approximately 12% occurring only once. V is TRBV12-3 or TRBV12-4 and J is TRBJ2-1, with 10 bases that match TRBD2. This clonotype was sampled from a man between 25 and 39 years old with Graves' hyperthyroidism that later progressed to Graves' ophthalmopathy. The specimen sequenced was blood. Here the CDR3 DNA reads TGTGCCAGCAGTGAACTTAGCGGGGGGATTTCCTACAATGAGCAGTTCTTC. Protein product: CASSELSGGISYNEQFF.